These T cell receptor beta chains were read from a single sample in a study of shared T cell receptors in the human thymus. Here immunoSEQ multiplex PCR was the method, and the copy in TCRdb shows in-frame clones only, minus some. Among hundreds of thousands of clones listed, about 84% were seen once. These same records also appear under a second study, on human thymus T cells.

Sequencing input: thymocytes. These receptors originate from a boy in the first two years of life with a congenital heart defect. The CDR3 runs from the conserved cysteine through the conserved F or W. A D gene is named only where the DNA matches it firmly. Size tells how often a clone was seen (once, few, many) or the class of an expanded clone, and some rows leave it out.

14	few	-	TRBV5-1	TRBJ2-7	CASSLERGSYEQYF	TGCGCCAGCAGCTTGGAAAGGGGCTCCTACGAGCAGTACTTC
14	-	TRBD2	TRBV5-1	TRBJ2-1	CASSLTSGGPEQFF	TGCGCCAGCAGCTTGACAAGCGGGGGTCCTGAGCAGTTCTTC
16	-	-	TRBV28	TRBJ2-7	CASSLPRGDKSYEQYF	TGTGCCAGCAGTCTGCCCCGAGGGGACAAATCCTACGAGCAGTACTTC
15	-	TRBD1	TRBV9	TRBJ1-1	CASSSRDRGNTEAFF	TGTGCCAGCAGCTCTCGGGACAGAGGGAACACTGAAGCTTTCTTT
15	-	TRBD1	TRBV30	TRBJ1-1	CAWSTGDRLNTEAFF	TGTGCCTGGAGTACCGGGGACAGACTAAACACTGAAGCTTTCTTT
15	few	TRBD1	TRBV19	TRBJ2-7	CASSHRDRGNYEQYF	TGTGCCAGTAGTCATCGGGACAGGGGAAACTACGAGCAGTACTTC
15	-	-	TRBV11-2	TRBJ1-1	CASSFSLPAGTEAFF	TGTGCCAGCAGCTTCTCACTCCCGGCGGGCACTGAAGCTTTCTTT
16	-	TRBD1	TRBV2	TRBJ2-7	CASSEPRDRSSYEQYF	TGTGCCAGCAGTGAACCCCGGGACAGAAGCTCCTACGAGCAGTACTTC
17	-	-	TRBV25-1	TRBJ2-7	CASSEYSSDTLSYEQYF	TGTGCCAGCAGTGAATATTCATCGGACACCCTCTCCTACGAGCAGTACTTC
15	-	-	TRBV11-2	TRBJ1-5	CASSSLGGNGQPQHF	TGTGCCAGCAGCTCCCTAGGGGGTAATGGTCAGCCCCAGCATTTT
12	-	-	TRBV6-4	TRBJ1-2	CASGPTGRGYTF	TGTGCCAGCGGCCCCACAGGCCGGGGCTACACCTTC
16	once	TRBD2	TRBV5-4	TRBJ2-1	CASSPLAGATYNEQFF	TGTGCCAGCAGCCCGTTAGCGGGAGCGACCTACAATGAGCAGTTCTTC
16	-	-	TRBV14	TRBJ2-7	CASSQVWGGRTYEQYF	TGTGCCAGCAGCCAGGTCTGGGGGGGGCGAACCTACGAGCAGTACTTC
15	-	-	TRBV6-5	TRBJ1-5	CASSRTVYSNQPQHF	TGTGCCAGCAGCAGGACAGTTTATAGCAATCAGCCCCAGCATTTT
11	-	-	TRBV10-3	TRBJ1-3	CATETGNTIYF	TGTGCCACAGAAACTGGAAACACCATATATTTT
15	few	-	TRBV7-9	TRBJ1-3	CASSLPVGGSDTIYF	TGTGCCAGCAGCCTACCGGTGGGGGGTAGTGACACCATATATTTT
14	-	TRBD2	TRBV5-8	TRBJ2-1	CASSFLAGRNEQFF	TGTGCCAGCAGCTTCCTAGCGGGAAGGAATGAGCAGTTCTTC
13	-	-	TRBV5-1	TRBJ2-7	CASSFSHSYEQYF	TGCGCCAGCAGCTTTTCCCACTCCTACGAGCAGTACTTC
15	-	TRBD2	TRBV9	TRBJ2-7	CASSPGLAGATEQYF	TGTGCCAGCAGCCCCGGACTAGCGGGAGCGACCGAGCAGTACTTC
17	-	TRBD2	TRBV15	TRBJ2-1	CATSGSGGGRDHNEQFF	TGTGCCACCAGCGGCTCGGGGGGCGGGAGGGACCACAATGAGCAGTTCTTC
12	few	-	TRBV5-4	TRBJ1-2	CASSLERGGYTF	TGTGCCAGCAGCTTGGAACGGGGTGGCTACACCTTC
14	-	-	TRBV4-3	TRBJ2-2	CASSQDPYTGELFF	TGCGCCAGCAGCCAAGACCCGTACACCGGGGAGCTGTTTTTT
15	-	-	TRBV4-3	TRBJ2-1	CASSQVSGTNNEQFF	TGCGCCAGCAGCCAAGTAAGCGGGACAAACAATGAGCAGTTCTTC